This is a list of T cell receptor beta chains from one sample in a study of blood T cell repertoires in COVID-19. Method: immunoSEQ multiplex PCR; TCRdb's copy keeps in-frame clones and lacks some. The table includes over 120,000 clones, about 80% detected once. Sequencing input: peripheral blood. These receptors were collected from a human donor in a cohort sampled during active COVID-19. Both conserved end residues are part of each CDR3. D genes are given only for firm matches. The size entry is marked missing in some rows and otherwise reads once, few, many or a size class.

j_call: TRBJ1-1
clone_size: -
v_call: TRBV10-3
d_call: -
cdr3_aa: CAISMTANTEAFF
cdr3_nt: TGTGCCATCAGTATGACAGCAAACACTGAAGCTTTCTTT

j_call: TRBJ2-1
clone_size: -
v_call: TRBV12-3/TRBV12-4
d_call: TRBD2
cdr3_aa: CASSLLAGRWVF
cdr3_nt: TGTGCCAGCAGTTTACTAGCGGGACGGTGGGTCTTC

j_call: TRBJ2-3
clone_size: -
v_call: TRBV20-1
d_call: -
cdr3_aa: CSAGTQYF
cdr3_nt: TGCAGTGCCGGTACGCAGTATTTT

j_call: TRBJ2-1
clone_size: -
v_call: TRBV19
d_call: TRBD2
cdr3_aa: CASTSSLTSGRDEQFF
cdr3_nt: TGTGCCAGTACCTCTTCCCTGACTAGCGGGAGAGATGAGCAGTTCTTC

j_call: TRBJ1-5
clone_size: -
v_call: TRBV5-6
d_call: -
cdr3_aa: CASTRAGINQPQHF
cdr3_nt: TGTGCCAGCACCCGGGCGGGGATCAATCAGCCCCAGCATTTT

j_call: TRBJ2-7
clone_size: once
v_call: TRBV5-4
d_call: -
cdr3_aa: CASSSPRGHEQYF
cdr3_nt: TGTGCCAGCAGCTCGCCGCGGGGCCACGAGCAGTACTTC

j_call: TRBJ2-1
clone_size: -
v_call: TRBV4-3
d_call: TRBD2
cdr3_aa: CASSQEGRGVDEQFF
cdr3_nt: TGCGCCAGCAGCCAAGAGGGACGGGGGGTGGATGAGCAGTTCTTC

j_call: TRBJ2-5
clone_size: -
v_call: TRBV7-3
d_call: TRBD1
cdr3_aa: CASSLVGGQGAGETQYF
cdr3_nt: TGTGCCAGCAGCTTAGTCGGCGGACAGGGGGCCGGGGAGACCCAGTACTTC

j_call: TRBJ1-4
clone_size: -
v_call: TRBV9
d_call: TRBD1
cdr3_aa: CASSATDRGQRLFF
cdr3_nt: TGTGCCAGCAGCGCGACCGACAGGGGGCAGAGACTGTTTTTT

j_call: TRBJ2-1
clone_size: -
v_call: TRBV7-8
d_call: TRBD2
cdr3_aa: CASSAVAGGPVGNEQFF
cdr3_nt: TGTGCCAGCAGCGCCGTAGCGGGAGGGCCTGTGGGCAATGAGCAGTTCTTC

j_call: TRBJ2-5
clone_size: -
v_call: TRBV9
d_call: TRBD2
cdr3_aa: CASTPGGMGLGETQYF
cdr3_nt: TGTGCCAGCACCCCCGGGGGGATGGGACTGGGGGAGACCCAGTACTTC

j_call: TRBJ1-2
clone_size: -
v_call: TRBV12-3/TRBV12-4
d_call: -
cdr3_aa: CASRSSGSGYTF
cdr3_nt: TGTGCCAGCAGATCCTCGGGGAGCGGCTACACCTTC

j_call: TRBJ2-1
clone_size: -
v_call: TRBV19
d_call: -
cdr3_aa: CASSIARSSYNEQFF
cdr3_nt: TGTGCCAGTAGTATAGCTCGGAGCTCCTACAATGAGCAGTTCTTC

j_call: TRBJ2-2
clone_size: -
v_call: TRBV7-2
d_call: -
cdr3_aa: CASSFPGTGELFF
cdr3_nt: TGTGCCAGCAGCTTCCCGGGAACCGGGGAGCTGTTTTTT

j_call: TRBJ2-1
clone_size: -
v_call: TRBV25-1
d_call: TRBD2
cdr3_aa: CASSEYVGGGYNEQFF
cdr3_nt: TGTGCCAGCAGTGAATATGTTGGGGGGGGATACAATGAGCAGTTCTTC

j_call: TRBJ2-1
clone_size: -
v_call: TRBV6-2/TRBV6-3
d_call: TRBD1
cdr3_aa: CASNPGTGFDEQFF
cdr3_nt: TGTGCCAGCAACCCCGGGACAGGGTTTGATGAGCAGTTCTTC

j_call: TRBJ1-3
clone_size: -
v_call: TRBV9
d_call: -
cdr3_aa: CASIVREAGNTIYF
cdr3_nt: TGTGCCAGCATAGTGAGGGAGGCTGGAAACACCATATATTTT

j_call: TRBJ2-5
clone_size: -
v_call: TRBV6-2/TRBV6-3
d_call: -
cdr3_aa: CASSYSAETQYF
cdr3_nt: TGTGCCAGCAGTTACTCGGCAGAGACCCAGTACTTC

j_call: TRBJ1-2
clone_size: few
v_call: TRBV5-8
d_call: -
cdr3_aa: CASSLGASNYGYTF
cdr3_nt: TGTGCCAGCAGCTTAGGGGCGAGTAACTATGGCTACACCTTC

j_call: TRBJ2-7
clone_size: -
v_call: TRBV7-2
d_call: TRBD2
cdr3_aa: CASGLAGDVYEQYF
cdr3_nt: TGTGCCAGCGGTCTAGCGGGGGACGTCTACGAGCAGTACTTC

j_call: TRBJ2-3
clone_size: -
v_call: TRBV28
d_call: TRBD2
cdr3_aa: CASSLFERGAQYF
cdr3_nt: TGTGCCAGCAGTTTATTTGAGCGGGGAGCGCAGTATTTT

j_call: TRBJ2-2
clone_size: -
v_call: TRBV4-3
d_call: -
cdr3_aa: CASSQGRGNTGELFF
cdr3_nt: TGCGCCAGCAGCCAAGGTCGGGGAAACACCGGGGAGCTGTTTTTT

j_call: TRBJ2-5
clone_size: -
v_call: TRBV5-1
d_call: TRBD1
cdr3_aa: CASSPGGRETQYF
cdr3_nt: TGCGCCAGCAGCCCAGGGGGTCGGGAGACCCAGTACTTC

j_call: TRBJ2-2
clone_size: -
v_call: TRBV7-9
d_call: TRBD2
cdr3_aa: CASSLFGSGGHTGELFF
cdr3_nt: TGTGCCAGCAGCTTATTTGGTAGCGGGGGACACACCGGGGAGCTGTTTTTT

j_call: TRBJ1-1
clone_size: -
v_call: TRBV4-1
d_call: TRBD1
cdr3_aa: CASSRGQENTEAFF
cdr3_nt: TGCGCCAGCAGCCGGGGACAGGAGAACACTGAAGCTTTCTTT

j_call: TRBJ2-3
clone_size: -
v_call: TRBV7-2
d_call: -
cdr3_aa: CASSFRGVLDTDTQYF
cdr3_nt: TGTGCCAGCAGCTTCCGGGGTGTGTTGGACACAGATACGCAGTATTTT

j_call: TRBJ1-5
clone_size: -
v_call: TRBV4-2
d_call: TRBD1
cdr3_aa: CASSQDRGNNQPQHF
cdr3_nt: TGTGCCAGCAGCCAGGACAGGGGCAACAATCAGCCCCAGCATTTT

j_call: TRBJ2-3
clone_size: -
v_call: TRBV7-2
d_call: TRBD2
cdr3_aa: CASSPRTSGTDTQYF
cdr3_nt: TGTGCCAGCAGCCCTCGGACTAGCGGCACAGATACGCAGTATTTT

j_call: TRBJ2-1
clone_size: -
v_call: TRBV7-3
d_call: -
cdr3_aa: CASSPQGYEQFF
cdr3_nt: TGTGCCAGCAGCCCACAGGGATATGAGCAGTTCTTC

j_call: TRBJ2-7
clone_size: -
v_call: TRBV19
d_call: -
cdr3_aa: CASSIDQGEQYF
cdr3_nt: TGTGCCAGTAGTATAGACCAGGGCGAGCAGTACTTC

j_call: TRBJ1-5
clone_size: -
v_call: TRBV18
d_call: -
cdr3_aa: CASSSTRNFNQPQHF
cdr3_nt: TGTGCCAGCTCCTCAACCAGGAATTTCAATCAGCCCCAGCATTTT

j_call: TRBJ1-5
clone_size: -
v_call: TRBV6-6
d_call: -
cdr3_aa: CASTDDRTDSNQPQHF
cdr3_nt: TGTGCCAGCACCGATGACAGAACTGATAGCAATCAGCCCCAGCATTTT

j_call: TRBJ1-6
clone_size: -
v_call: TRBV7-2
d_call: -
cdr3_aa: CASSLGYGSPLHF
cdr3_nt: TGTGCCAGCAGCTTAGGGTACGGTTCACCCCTCCACTTT

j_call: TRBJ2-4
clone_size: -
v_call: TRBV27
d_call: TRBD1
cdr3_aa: CASRDRTGGTKNIQYF
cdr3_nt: TGTGCCAGCAGGGATCGGACAGGGGGCACCAAAAACATTCAGTACTTC

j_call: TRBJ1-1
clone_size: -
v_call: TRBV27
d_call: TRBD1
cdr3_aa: CASSLSGTGGRIVNTETFF
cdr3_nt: TGTGCCAGCAGTTTATCCGGGACAGGGGGCCGGATTGTGAACACTGAAACTTTCTTT

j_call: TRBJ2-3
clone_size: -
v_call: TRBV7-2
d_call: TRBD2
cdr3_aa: CASSPQTSGGRTDTQYF
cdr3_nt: TGTGCCAGCAGCCCCCAAACTAGCGGGGGGAGGACAGATACGCAGTATTTT

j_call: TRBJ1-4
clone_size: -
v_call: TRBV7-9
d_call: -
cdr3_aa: CASSLRGGGEKLFF
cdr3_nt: TGTGCCAGCAGCTTACGCGGGGGCGGCGAAAAACTGTTTTTT